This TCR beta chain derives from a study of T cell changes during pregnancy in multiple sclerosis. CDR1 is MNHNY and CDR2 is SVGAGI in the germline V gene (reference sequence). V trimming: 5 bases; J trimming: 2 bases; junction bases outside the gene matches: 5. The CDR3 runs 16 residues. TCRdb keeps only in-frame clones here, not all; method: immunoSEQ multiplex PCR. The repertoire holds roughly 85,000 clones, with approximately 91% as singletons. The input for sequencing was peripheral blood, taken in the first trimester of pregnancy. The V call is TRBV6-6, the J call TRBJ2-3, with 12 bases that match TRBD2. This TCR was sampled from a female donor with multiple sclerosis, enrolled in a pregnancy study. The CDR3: CASSPRTSGTTDTQYF. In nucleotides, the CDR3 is TGTGCCAGCAGTCCTAGGACTAGCGGGACCACAGATACGCAGTATTTT.